The next 10 T cell receptor beta chains were all read from a single sample in a study of T cell changes during pregnancy in multiple sclerosis. Here immunoSEQ multiplex PCR was the method, and the copy in TCRdb shows in-frame clones only, minus some. The table shows approximately 40,000 clones, with 90% to 95% occurring only once. The sample in question was CD8+ T cells from peripheral blood mononuclear cells, obtained in the third trimester of pregnancy. These receptors came from a female donor with multiple sclerosis, enrolled in a pregnancy study.

This chain links TRBV25-1 with TRBJ1-6; D is unclear. The V and J ends lost 1 base and 5 bases respectively, with 6 bases between them. The CDR3 spans 14 residues. Looked up from germline, CDR1 is MGHDK and CDR2 is SYGVNS. CDR3 nucleotide sequence: TGTGCCAGCAGTGAATGGGCAGATAATTCACCCCTCCACTTT. As protein: CASSEWADNSPLHF. Variable domain in full (rest from reference TRBV25-1 and TRBJ1-6): EADIYQTPRYLVIGTGKKITLECSQTMGHDKMYWYQQDPGMELHLIHYSYGVNSTEKGDLSSESTVSRIRTEHFPLTLESARPSHTSQYLCASSEWADNSPLHFGNGTRLTVT.

This clone has a handful of counts. The rearrangement joins TRBV21-1 to TRBJ1-2. TRBV21-1 is a recognized pseudogene. CDR3 size: 12 residues. The CDR3 is CASSIPRYGYTF. The CDR3 DNA is TGTGCCAGCAGCATTCCCCGTTATGGCTACACCTTC.

The genes are TRBV13 and TRBJ1-4; D is undetermined. The CDR3 consists of 13 residues. Trimming left V 3 bases short and J 5 bases short, with 7 bases between. Germline loops: CDR1 PRHDT, CDR2 FYEKMQ (reference sequence). CDR3 sequence reads: CASSFRENEKLFF. The DNA for the CDR3 is TGTGCCAGCAGCTTCCGGGAAAATGAAAAACTGTTTTTT.

The chain uses TRBV9 and TRBJ2-1; TRBD2 matches 10 bases. V was pared by 4 bases and J by 8 bases, with 6 bases of the junction left unmatched. CDR1 and CDR2 (germline): SGDLS, YYNGEE. The CDR3 totals 14 residues. CDR3 loop: CASSPSGGADEQFF. Written as DNA, the CDR3 is TGTGCCAGCAGCCCAAGCGGGGGGGCGGATGAGCAGTTCTTC.

The rearrangement uses TRBV9 and TRBJ1-2; D is ambiguous. V was clipped by 3 bases and J by 3 bases, with 6 bases between them. This CDR3 has 12 amino acids. Per the germline V gene, CDR1 is SGDLS and CDR2 is YYNGEE. The CDR3 region is CASSASDYGYTF. DNA for the CDR3: TGTGCCAGCAGCGCATCGGACTATGGCTACACCTTC.

J is TRBJ2-2 and V is TRBV27; perhaps TRBD2 as D (7 bases). In germline, CDR1 is MNHEY, CDR2 SMNVEV (reference sequence). With 3 bases removed from V and 3 bases from J, the gap between germline ends came to 14 bases. CDR3 size: 16 residues. Here the CDR3 reads CASSFLGGVYTGELFF. Here the CDR3 DNA reads TGTGCCAGCAGTTTCCTAGGGGGGGTGTACACCGGGGAGCTGTTTTTT.

The chain uses TRBV2 and TRBJ2-5; D possibly corresponds to TRBD2 (5 bases). V was trimmed by 6 bases and J by 3 bases, leaving 17 bases between them. Germline CDR1 is SNHLY and CDR2 is FYNNEI. The length of the CDR3 is 15 residues. Written as DNA, the CDR3 is TGTGCCAGCAGGCAAAGCGGACTGCCGAAAGAGACCCAGTACTTC. Its translation: CASRQSGLPKETQYF.

Remarks on this clone: This sample also contains other DNA sequences that code for the same CDR3. V gene TRBV6-4 combines with J gene TRBJ2-1; 8 nucleotides align to TRBD2. The CDR3 has 15 residues. CDR1 MRHNA and CDR2 SNTAGT come from the germline V gene. Losses at the gene ends were 0 bases for V and 7 bases for J; bases not matched to a gene: 5. CDR3: CASSDSSGGVNEQFF. In DNA, the CDR3 is TGTGCCAGCAGTGACTCTTCGGGGGGGGTGAATGAGCAGTTCTTC.

The rearrangement joins TRBV2 to TRBJ2-3, with D tentatively TRBD2 (5 bases). Germline CDR1 is SNHLY and CDR2 is FYNNEI. This CDR3 contains 15 residues. V was shortened by 8 bases and J by 4 bases, with 19 bases between the two germline ends. The CDR3 loop reads CASAPGKYTADTQYF. CDR3 coding DNA: TGTGCCAGCGCCCCCGGGAAATACACTGCAGATACGCAGTATTTT.

The chain carries TRBV5-1 and TRBJ1-6; D is ambiguous. The CDR3 sequence is 13 residues long. V lost 0 bases and J lost 10, with 8 bases in between. The germline V gene encodes CDR1 SGHRS and CDR2 YFSETQ. CDR3 protein: CASSLGLRSPLHF. CDR3 DNA sequence: TGCGCCAGCAGCTTGGGGCTGCGGTCACCCCTCCACTTT.